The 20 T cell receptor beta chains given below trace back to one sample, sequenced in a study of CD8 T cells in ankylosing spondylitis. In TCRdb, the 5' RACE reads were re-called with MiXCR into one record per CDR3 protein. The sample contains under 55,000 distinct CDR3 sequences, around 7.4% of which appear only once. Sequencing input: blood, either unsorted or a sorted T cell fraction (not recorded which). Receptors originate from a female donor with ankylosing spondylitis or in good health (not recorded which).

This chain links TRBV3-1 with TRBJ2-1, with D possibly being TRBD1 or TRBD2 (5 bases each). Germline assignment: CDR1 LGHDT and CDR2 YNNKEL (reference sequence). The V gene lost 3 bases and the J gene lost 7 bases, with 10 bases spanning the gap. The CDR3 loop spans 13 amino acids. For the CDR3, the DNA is TGTGCCAGCAGCCACCATGGGGGTAATGAGCAGTTCTTC. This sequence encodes CASSHHGGNEQFF.

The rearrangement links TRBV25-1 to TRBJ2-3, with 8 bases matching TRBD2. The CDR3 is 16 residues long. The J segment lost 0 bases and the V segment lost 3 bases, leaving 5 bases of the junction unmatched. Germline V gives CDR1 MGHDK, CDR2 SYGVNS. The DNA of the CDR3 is TGTGCCAGCAGTGATACTAGCGGACCTAGCACAGATACGCAGTATTTT. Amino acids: CASSDTSGPSTDTQYF.

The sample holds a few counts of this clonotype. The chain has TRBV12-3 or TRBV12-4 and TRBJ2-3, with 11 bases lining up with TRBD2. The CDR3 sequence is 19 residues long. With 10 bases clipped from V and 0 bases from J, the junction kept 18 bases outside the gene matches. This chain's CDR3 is CAICSLLLAGGPSTDTQYF. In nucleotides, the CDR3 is TGTGCCATCTGTTCCCTACTTCTAGCGGGGGGTCCTAGCACAGATACGCAGTATTTT.

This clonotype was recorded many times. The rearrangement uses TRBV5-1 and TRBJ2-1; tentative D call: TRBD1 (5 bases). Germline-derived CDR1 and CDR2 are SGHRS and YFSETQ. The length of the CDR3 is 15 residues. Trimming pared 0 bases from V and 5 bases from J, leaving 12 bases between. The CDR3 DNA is TGCGCCAGCAGCTTGGATGGACACCTAAACAATGAGCAGTTCTTC. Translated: CASSLDGHLNNEQFF.

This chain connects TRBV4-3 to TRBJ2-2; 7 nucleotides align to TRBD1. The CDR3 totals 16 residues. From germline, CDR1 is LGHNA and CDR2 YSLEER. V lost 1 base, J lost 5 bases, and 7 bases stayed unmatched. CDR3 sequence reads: CASSQGSTGLTGELFF. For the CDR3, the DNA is TGCGCCAGCAGCCAAGGGTCGACAGGGCTAACCGGGGAGCTGTTTTTT.

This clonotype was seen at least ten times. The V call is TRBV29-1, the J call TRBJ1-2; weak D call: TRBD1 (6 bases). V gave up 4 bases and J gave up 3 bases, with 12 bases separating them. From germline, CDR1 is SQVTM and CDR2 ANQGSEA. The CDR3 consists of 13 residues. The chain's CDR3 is CSVADRFYYGYTF. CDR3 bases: TGCAGCGTTGCTGACAGGTTTTACTATGGCTACACCTTC.

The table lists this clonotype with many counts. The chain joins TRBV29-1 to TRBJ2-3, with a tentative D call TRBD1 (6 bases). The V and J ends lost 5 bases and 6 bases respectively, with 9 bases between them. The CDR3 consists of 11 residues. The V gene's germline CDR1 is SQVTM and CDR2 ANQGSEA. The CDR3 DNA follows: TGCAGCGTTCACCAGGGGGATACGCAGTATTTT. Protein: CSVHQGDTQYF.

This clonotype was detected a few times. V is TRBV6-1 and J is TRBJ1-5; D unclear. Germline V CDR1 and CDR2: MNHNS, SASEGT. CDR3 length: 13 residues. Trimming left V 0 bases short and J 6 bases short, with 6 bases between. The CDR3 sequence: CASSEALVQPQHF. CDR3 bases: TGTGCCAGCAGTGAAGCGCTAGTTCAGCCCCAGCATTTT.

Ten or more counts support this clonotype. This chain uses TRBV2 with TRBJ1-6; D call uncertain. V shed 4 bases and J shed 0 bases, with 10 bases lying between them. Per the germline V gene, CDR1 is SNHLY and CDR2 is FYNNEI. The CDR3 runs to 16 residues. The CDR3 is CASSVGSPSYNSPLHF. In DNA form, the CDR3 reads TGTGCCAGCAGTGTCGGGTCCCCCTCCTATAATTCACCCCTCCACTTT.

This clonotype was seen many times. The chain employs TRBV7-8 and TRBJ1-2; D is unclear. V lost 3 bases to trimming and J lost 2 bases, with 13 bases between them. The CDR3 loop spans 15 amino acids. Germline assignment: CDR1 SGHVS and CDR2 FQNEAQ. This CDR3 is CASSFSAGSNYGYTF. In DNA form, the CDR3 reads TGTGCCAGCAGCTTTTCGGCAGGAAGCAACTATGGCTACACCTTC.

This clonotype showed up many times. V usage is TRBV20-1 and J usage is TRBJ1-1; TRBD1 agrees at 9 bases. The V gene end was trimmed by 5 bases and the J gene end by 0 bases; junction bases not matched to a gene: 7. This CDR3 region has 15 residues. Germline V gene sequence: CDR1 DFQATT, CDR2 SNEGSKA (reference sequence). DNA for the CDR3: TGCAGTGCTGACGGGACAGGGAGCATGAACACTGAAGCTTTCTTT. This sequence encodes CSADGTGSMNTEAFF.

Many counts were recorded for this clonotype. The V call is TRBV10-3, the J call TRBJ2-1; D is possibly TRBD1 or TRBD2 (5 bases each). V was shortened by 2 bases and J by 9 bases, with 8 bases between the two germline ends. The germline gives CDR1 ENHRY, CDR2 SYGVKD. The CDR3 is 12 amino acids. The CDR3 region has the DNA TGTGCCATCAGTGAGCAGGGACCTGAGCAGTTCTTC. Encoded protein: CAISEQGPEQFF.

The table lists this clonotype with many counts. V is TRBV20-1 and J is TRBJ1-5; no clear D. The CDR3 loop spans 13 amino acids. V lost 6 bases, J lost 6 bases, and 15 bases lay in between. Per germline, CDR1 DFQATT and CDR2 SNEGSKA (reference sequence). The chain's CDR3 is CSALTEWGQPQHF. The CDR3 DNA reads TGCAGTGCGCTCACAGAATGGGGTCAGCCCCAGCATTTT.

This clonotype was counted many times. In DNA form, the CDR3 reads TGCAGTGCTAGAGATGTCGGGGCAGGGGGTCTTAGGATAACTGAAGCTTTCTTT. Residues: CSARDVGAGGLRITEAFF. The chain combines TRBV20-1 with TRBJ1-1, with 7 nucleotides matching TRBD1. CDR1 is DFQATT and CDR2 is SNEGSKA in the germline V gene (reference sequence). This CDR3 spans 18 amino acids. V trimming: 0 bases; J trimming: 5 bases; junction bases outside the gene matches: 18.

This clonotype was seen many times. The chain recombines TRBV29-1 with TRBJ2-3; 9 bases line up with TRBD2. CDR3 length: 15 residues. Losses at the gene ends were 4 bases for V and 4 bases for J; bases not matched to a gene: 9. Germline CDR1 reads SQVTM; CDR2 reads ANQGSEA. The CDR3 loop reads CSVVIRTSEADTQYF. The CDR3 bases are TGCAGCGTTGTGATTCGGACTAGCGAGGCAGATACGCAGTATTTT.

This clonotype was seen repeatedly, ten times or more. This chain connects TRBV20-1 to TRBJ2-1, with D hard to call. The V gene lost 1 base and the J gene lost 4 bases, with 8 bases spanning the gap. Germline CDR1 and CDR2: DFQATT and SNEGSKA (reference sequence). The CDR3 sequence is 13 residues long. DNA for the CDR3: TGCAGTGCTAGAGCGACGGAATACAATGAGCAGTTCTTC. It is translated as CSARATEYNEQFF.

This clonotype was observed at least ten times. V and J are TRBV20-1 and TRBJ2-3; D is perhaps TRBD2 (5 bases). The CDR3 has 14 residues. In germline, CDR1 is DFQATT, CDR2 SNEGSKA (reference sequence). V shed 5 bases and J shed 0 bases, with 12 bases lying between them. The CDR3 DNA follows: TGCAGTGCTTCCCCCCCGGGGAGCACAGATACGCAGTATTTT. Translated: CSASPPGSTDTQYF.

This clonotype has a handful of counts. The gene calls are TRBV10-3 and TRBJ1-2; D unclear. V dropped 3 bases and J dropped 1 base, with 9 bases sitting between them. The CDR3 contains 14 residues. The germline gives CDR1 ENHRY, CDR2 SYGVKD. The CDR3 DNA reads TGTGCCATCAGTGACCCGCGGGGTAACTATGGCTACACCTTC. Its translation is CAISDPRGNYGYTF.

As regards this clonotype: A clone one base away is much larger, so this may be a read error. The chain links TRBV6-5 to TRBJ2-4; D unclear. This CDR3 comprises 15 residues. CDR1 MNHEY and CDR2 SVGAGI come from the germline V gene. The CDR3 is CASSYSPHTVNIQHF. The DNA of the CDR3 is TGTGCCAGCAGTTACTCGCCCCACACAGTAAACATTCAGCACTTC.

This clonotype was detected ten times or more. The CDR3 sequence is CSARIRTSRDEQFF. CDR3 coding DNA: TGCAGTGCTAGGATCCGGACTAGCAGGGATGAGCAGTTCTTC. This chain uses TRBV20-1 with TRBJ2-1, with TRBD2 identical over 8 bases. Germline values: CDR1 DFQATT, CDR2 SNEGSKA (reference sequence). The CDR3 runs to 14 residues. V lost 3 bases and J lost 8; bases outside the gene matches: 9.